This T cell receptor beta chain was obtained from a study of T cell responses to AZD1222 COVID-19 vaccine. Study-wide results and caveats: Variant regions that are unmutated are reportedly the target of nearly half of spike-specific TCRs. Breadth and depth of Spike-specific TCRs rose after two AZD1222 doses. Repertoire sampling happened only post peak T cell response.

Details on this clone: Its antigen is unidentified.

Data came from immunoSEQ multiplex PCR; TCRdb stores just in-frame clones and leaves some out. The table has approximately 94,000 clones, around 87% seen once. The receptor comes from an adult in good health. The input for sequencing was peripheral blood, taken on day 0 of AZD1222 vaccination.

Written as DNA, the CDR3 is TGTGCCAGCAGCGCGAGGGGGGGCTACACCTTC. It codes for CASSARGGYTF. The chain has TRBV9 and TRBJ1-2, with D possibly matching TRBD1 (6 bases). The germline V gene has CDR1 SGDLS and CDR2 YYNGEE. Trimming cost V 3 bases and J 8 bases, with 8 bases left between them. The CDR3 length is 11 residues.